This record looks at one T cell receptor (beta chain) sequence and its context. The target antigen is unknown. TCRdb reanalyzed the 5' RACE reads, giving one entry per CDR3 protein sequence and no DNA. The sample holds about 260,000 distinct CDR3 sequences. The data derive from a study of T cells expressing NK-cell markers. CDR1 is SQVTM and CDR2 is ANQGSEA in the germline V gene. The CDR3 length is 13 residues. Study findings and constraints: Top CD8+ clonotypes included the dominant CD3+CD56+NKG2C+ clonotypes in six donors.

The receptor's source is a man aged 18 to 29 in good health. The chain uses TRBV29-1 and TRBJ1-4. The source material was blood T cells: a sorted CD56 or NKG2C T cell subset, CD4+ or CD8+ T cells, or bulk PBMC T cells (not recorded which). This CDR3 is CSVKGLSNEKLFF.